This TCR beta chain was identified during a study of blood T cell repertoires in COVID-19. Background on the study: Samples came from the United States, Italy and Spain, spanning acute and convalescent COVID-19. PBMCs, B-cell-depleted T cells, or T cells provided the cDNA or gDNA that made up the material.

The count of this clone is one. In the authors' methods: Reference gene primer amplification in the assay estimated nucleated cell counts. Clones were sequenced by immunoSEQ multiplex PCR, and TCRdb holds only the in-frame ones, with some missing. V, J and clone size reflect that table, while D and trimming were determined from the DNA. The data contain 150,000 or so clones, 80% to 90% of them singletons. The origin of this receptor is a man aged 60 to 75 with acute or convalescent COVID-19. Sequencing used peripheral blood.

CDR3 nucleotides: TGTGCCTGGGTAAGAGACCAACTAGGCGGCTACACCTTC. Its protein product is CAWVRDQLGGYTF. This rearrangement joins TRBV30 to TRBJ1-2, with no clear D. V dropped 5 bases and J dropped 8 bases, with 18 bases sitting between them. This CDR3 spans 13 amino acids. The germline V gene has CDR1 GTSNPN and CDR2 SVGIG (reference sequence).